This passage covers 21 T cell receptor beta chains from one sample sequenced in a study of cytomegalovirus exposure and HLA in healthy donors. PCR amplification relied on 60 Vbeta primers (plus 13 Jbeta primers). Assay used: immunoSEQ multiplex PCR; TCRdb lists only in-frame clones, some missing. The sample includes 130,000 or so clones, around 77% of them seen just once. Sequencing was done on a sample of PBMCs. The receptors stem from a male donor in good health and CMV-seropositive.

The chain links TRBV6-4 to TRBJ2-6, with 7 bases matching TRBD1. This CDR3 is built from 19 residues. Trimming cost V 5 bases and J 0 bases; bases outside gene matches: 13. Per germline, CDR1 MRHNA and CDR2 SNTAGT. CDR3 sequence reads: CASSPIPGQPSSGANVLTF. The CDR3 coding sequence is TGTGCCAGCAGTCCTATCCCGGGACAGCCCTCCTCTGGGGCCAACGTCCTGACTTTC.

The chain is built from TRBV2 and TRBJ2-1; the match to TRBD2 covers 12 bases. Per the germline V gene, CDR1 is SNHLY and CDR2 is FYNNEI. The CDR3 sequence is 14 residues long. Germline trimming cut 7 bases from V and 7 bases from J; bases unmatched to any gene: 5. CDR3 in amino acids: CASKGLAGLNEQFF. CDR3 sequence (DNA): TGTGCCAGCAAGGGACTAGCGGGCCTTAATGAGCAGTTCTTC.

This rearrangement joins TRBV15 to TRBJ2-3; 16 nucleotides line up with TRBD2. V dropped 3 bases and J dropped 2; count of bases not matched to a gene: 5. The CDR3 runs 18 residues. Per germline, CDR1 LNHNV and CDR2 YYDKDF (reference sequence). CDR3 in amino acids: CATSRGGLAGGITDTQYF. For the CDR3, the DNA is TGTGCCACCAGCAGGGGGGGACTAGCGGGAGGGATCACAGATACGCAGTATTTT. The variable domain in full, completed from reference TRBV15 and TRBJ2-3, reads DAMVIQNPRYQVTQFGKPVTLSCSQTLNHNVMYWYQQKSSQAPKLLFHYYDKDFNNEADTPDNFQSRRPNTSFCFLDIRSPGLGDTAMYLCATSRGGLAGGITDTQYFGPGTRLTVL.

The V gene is TRBV6-6, the J gene TRBJ1-5, with 8 positions matching TRBD1. Unmatched junction bases numbered 3, after V lost 2 bases and J lost 6 bases. This CDR3 comprises 14 residues. In germline, CDR1 is MNHNY, CDR2 SVGAGI (reference sequence). The CDR3 bases are TGTGCCAGCAGTTACCATGACAGGGGTCAGCCCCAGCATTTT. Translation: CASSYHDRGQPQHF.

V is TRBV11-2 and J is TRBJ1-2, with unresolved D. V was clipped by 0 bases and J by 4 bases, with 9 bases between them. CDR3 length: 14 residues. The germline CDR1 and CDR2 sequences are SGHAT and FQNNGV. The DNA for the CDR3 is TGTGCCAGCAGCTTAGAGGCCAGGCTCTATGGCTACACCTTC. Protein product: CASSLEARLYGYTF.

Comments on this clone: The sample has other DNA sequences that encode this CDR3 too. This chain connects TRBV6-5 to TRBJ1-4; 9 nucleotides align to TRBD1. The junction had 4 bases not matched to a gene; V was cut back by 0 bases and J by 8 bases. This CDR3 contains 15 residues. In germline, CDR1 is MNHEY, CDR2 SVGAGI. CDR3 DNA sequence: TGTGCCAGCAGTTACTCTTGGACAGGGGACGAAAAACTGTTTTTT. Amino acid sequence: CASSYSWTGDEKLFF.

V is TRBV28 and J is TRBJ2-1; D possibly corresponds to TRBD1 (6 bases). The V gene's germline CDR1 is MDHEN and CDR2 SYDVKM. V lost 4 bases, J lost 7 bases, and 20 bases lay in between. The CDR3 spans 16 residues. The CDR3, as DNA: TGTGCCAGCAGTTCACTCCCCGGGACAACTAAAAATGAGCAGTTCTTC. Translating it yields CASSSLPGTTKNEQFF.

The chain links TRBV29-1 to TRBJ1-1; 9 bases agree with TRBD1. V shed 6 bases and J 0 bases; nucleotides not matched to a gene: 8. CDR1 SQVTM and CDR2 ANQGSEA come from the germline V gene. The CDR3 contains 15 residues. The CDR3 here is CSVAGTGLMNTEAFF. In nucleotides, the CDR3 is TGCAGCGTAGCGGGGACAGGGCTTATGAACACTGAAGCTTTCTTT.

This clone appeared once. J is TRBJ2-5 and V is TRBV5-6; a possible D gene is TRBD1 (8 bases). CDR1 is SGHDT, CDR2 YYEEEE, per germline. The V end was cut by 0 bases, the J end by 5 bases, with 11 bases between. This CDR3 is built from 14 residues. CDR3 DNA: TGTGCCAGCAGCTTGGACAGGGGGGGGGAGACCCAGTACTTC. It specifies CASSLDRGGETQYF.

The chain recombines TRBV2 with TRBJ2-4; 13 nucleotides match TRBD2. This CDR3 is 16 amino acids long. V lost 6 bases to trimming and J lost 6 bases; unmatched junction nucleotides: 8. Germline V lookup: CDR1 SNHLY, CDR2 FYNNEI. The chain's CDR3 is CASRATSGRAGNIQYF. CDR3 nucleotide sequence: TGTGCCAGCAGGGCTACTAGCGGGAGGGCTGGAAACATTCAGTACTTC.

The chain recombines TRBV6-5 with TRBJ1-2, with D tentatively TRBD1 (5 bases). The V end lost 4 bases, the J end lost 8 bases, and 17 bases lay between the germline ends. The germline V gene encodes CDR1 MNHEY and CDR2 SVGAGI. This CDR3 has 14 residues. The CDR3 here is CASSSRVWGYGYTF. The CDR3 nucleotides read TGTGCCAGCAGTTCCCGGGTCTGGGGCTACGGCTACACCTTC.

The V and J genes are TRBV6-1 and TRBJ1-4; D is uncertain. Trimming took off 3 bases at V and 0 bases at J, with 11 bases between the two ends. Germline V gene data show CDR1 as MNHNS and CDR2 as SASEGT. The CDR3 loop spans 16 amino acids. The CDR3 DNA reads TGTGCCAGCAGTGAGCGAGACTTCGCAACTAATGAAAAACTGTTTTTT. Its protein product is CASSERDFATNEKLFF.

For the CDR3, the DNA is TGTGCCAGCAGAGCCCGACAGGCCCTCGGGAACACCATATATTTT. As protein: CASRARQALGNTIYF. The chain uses TRBV2 and TRBJ1-3; maybe TRBD1 (6 bases). The CDR3 has 15 residues. V lost 6 bases, J lost 7 bases, and 19 bases lay in between. The germline V gene encodes CDR1 SNHLY and CDR2 FYNNEI.

This clone was detected only once. The chain joins TRBV27 to TRBJ2-1; 10 nucleotides line up with TRBD1. CDR1 is MNHEY and CDR2 is SMNVEV in the germline V gene (reference sequence). J was trimmed by 3 bases and V by 6 bases; bases with no gene match: 11. The CDR3 sequence is 17 residues long. CDR3 region: CASSLFSGTGDYNEQFF. Here the CDR3 DNA reads TGTGCCAGCAGCTTGTTCTCCGGGACAGGGGACTACAATGAGCAGTTCTTC.

The rearrangement uses TRBV5-1 and TRBJ2-3; D is possibly TRBD2 (6 bases). CDR1 is SGHRS and CDR2 is YFSETQ in the germline V gene. The CDR3 runs 15 residues. With 2 bases removed from V and 0 bases from J, the gap between germline ends came to 10 bases. CDR3 loop: CASSFSGPSTDTQYF. The CDR3 nucleotides are TGCGCCAGCAGCTTTAGCGGCCCTAGCACAGATACGCAGTATTTT.

The chain couples TRBV6-6 to TRBJ1-3; 7 bases are shared with TRBD1. Trimming cost V 7 bases and J 3 bases; bases outside gene matches: 9. The CDR3 consists of 15 residues. Per germline, CDR1 MNHNY and CDR2 SVGAGI (reference sequence). Written as DNA, the CDR3 is TGTGCCAGCATCCCAGGGGGATCGGGTGGAAACACCATATATTTT. Its translation is CASIPGGSGGNTIYF.

The rearrangement uses TRBV9 and TRBJ2-4; D not certain. The germline gives CDR1 SGDLS, CDR2 YYNGEE. Between the trimmed V and J ends, which lost 0 bases and 4 bases, there was a span of 8 bases. The CDR3 extends over 14 amino acids. CDR3 sequence: CASSVGGGKNIQYF. Written as DNA, the CDR3 is TGTGCCAGCAGCGTAGGTGGCGGAAAAAACATTCAGTACTTC.

The gene calls are TRBV29-1 and TRBJ2-1; the match to TRBD2 covers 16 bases. Per germline, CDR1 SQVTM and CDR2 ANQGSEA. Trimming took 6 bases from V and 8 from J; bases not matched to a gene: 13. CDR3 length: 17 residues. The CDR3 DNA sequence: TGCAGCGTGGGGGGGACTAGCGGGAGGGCCATGCGAGATGAGCAGTTCTTC. Translation gives CSVGGTSGRAMRDEQFF.

V gene TRBV9 combines with J gene TRBJ2-7; a possible D gene is TRBD1 (8 bases). The CDR3 is 14 amino acids. V lost 4 bases to trimming and J lost 2 bases, with 13 bases between them. Germline V gene data show CDR1 as SGDLS and CDR2 as YYNGEE. The CDR3 is CASSTGGGPYEQYF. Here the CDR3 DNA reads TGTGCCAGCAGCACAGGGGGGGGCCCCTACGAGCAGTACTTC.

V and J are TRBV14 and TRBJ1-4, with 7 bases fitting TRBD1. Germline CDR1 reads SGHDN; CDR2 reads FVKESK. This CDR3 comprises 15 residues. V shed 0 bases, J shed 7 bases, and the junction held 5 bases outside the gene matches. The CDR3 DNA is TGTGCCAGCAGCCAAGATGACAGGGCACGTGAAAAACTGTTTTTT. It translates to CASSQDDRAREKLFF.

The chain is built from TRBV6-5 and TRBJ2-7; 11 positions match TRBD2. Per germline, CDR1 MNHEY and CDR2 SVGAGI. V lost 8 bases to trimming and J lost 2 bases; unmatched junction nucleotides: 5. This CDR3 spans 14 amino acids. In DNA form, the CDR3 reads TGTGCCAGCCGGGGACTAGCGGATACCTACGAGCAGTACTTC. The encoded protein is CASRGLADTYEQYF.